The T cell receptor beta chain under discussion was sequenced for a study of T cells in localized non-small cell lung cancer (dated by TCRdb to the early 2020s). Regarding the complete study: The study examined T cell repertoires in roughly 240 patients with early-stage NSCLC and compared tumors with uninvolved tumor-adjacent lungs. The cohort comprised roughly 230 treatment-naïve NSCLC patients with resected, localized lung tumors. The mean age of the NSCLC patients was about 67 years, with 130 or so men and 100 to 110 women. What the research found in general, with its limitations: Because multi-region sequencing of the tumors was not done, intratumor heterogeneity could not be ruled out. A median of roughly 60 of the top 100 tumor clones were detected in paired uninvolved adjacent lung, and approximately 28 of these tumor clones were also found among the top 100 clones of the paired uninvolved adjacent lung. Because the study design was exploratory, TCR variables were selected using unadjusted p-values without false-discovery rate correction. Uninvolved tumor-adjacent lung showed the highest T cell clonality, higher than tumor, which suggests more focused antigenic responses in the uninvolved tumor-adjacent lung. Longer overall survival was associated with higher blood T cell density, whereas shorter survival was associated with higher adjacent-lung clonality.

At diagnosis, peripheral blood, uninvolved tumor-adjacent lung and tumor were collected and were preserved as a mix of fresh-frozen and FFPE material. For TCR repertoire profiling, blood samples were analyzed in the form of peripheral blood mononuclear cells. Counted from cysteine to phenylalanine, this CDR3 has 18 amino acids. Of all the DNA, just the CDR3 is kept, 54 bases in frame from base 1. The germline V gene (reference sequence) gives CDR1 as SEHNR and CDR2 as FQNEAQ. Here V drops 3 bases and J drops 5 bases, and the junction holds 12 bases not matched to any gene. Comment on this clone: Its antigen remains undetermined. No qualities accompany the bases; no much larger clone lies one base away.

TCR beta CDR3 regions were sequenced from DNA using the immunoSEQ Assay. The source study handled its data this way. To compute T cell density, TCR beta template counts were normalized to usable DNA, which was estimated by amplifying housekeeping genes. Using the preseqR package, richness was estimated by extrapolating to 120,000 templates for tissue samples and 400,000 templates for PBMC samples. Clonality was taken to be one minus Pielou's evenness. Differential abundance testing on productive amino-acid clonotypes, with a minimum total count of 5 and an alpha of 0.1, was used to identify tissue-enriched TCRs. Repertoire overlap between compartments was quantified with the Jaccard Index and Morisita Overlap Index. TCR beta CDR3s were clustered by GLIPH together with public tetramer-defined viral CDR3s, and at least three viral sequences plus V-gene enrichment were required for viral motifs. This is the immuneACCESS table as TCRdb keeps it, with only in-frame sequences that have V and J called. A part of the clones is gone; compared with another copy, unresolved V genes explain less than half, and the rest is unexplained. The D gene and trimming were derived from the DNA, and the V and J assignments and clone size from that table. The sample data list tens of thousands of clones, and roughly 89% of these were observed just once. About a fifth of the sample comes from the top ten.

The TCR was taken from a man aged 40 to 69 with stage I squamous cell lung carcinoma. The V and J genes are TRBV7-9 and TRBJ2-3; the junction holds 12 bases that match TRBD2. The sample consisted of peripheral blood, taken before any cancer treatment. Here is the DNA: TGTGCCAGCAGCTTTCCCCACAGACTAGCGGGGGTTAGAGATACGCAGTATTTT. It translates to CASSFPHRLAGVRDTQYF.